This T cell receptor (beta chain) was recorded in a study of blood T cell repertoires in COVID-19. The CDR3 sequence is 13 residues long. Germline V CDR1 and CDR2: MNHEY, SVGAGI. V lost 8 bases, J lost 5 bases, and 12 bases lay in between. Authors' methods: Counts of nucleated cells, estimated from reference gene primer amplification, were obtained. Libraries were prepared by immunoSEQ multiplex PCR; TCRdb keeps only in-frame clonotypes and omits some of them. V, J and clone size were drawn from that table, and D and trimming were deduced from the DNA. The sample has around 250,000 clones; roughly 86% are singletons.

Sequencing input: peripheral blood. The TCR originated in a woman aged 70-85 years with active or convalescent COVID-19. The chain has TRBV6-5 and TRBJ2-2; D is unresolved. CDR3 sequence reads: CASESPPTGELFF. The CDR3, as DNA: TGTGCCAGCGAGAGCCCCCCAACCGGGGAGCTGTTTTTT.